The clone carrying this TCR beta chain was found many times. The antigen is not known. Authors of the study amplified TCR beta CDR3 regions from RNA transcripts. The HTBI primer set served for first-round RT-PCR of the TCR CDR3. One entry per CDR3 protein results from TCRdb running MiXCR on the multiplex PCR reads. This sample carries almost 350,000 distinct CDR3 sequences, around a sixth of them seen once, and the ten largest clones take around 15%. The data were taken from a study of T cells in Graves' hyperthyroidism and ophthalmopathy. General study results and limits: A 13 V-J model separated ophthalmopathy from stable hyperthyroidism.

Inclusion characteristics of ophthalmopathy patients comprised a Clinical Activity Score of at least 3, a NOSPECS grade of at least 4, and duration under 3 months. Exclusion of patients followed from uncontrolled infection, other autoimmune disease, pregnancy or lactation. Each diagnosis drew on symptoms, thyroxine, TRAb, thyroid ultrasound and orbital computed tomography findings. The CDR3 covers 13 residues. Germline V lookup: CDR1 SGHTA, CDR2 FQGNSA. V lost 6 bases, J lost 3 bases, and 11 bases lay in between. The clonotype comes from a woman in her forties with Graves' ophthalmopathy. The sample comprised blood. The chain uses TRBV7-2 and TRBJ1-2; D possibly corresponds to TRBD1 (6 bases). CDR3 loop: CASSPRGHYGYTF. In nucleotides, the CDR3 is TGTGCCAGCAGTCCCCGGGGGCACTATGGCTACACCTTC.